The TCR beta chain under discussion was sequenced for a study of blood T cell repertoires in COVID-19. Overall study context: COVID-19 samples, acute and convalescent, were from the United States, Italy and Spain. Sample material is recorded as cDNA or gDNA derived from T cells, B-cell-depleted T cells, or PBMCs.

CDR3 size: 13 residues. Germline CDR1 LGHDT, CDR2 YNNKEL (reference sequence). Trimming removed 8 bases at V and 2 bases at J, with 11 bases between. Study processing details: Estimates of nucleated cell counts were drawn from the amplification of reference gene primers. Method: immunoSEQ multiplex PCR; TCRdb's copy keeps in-frame clones and lacks some. V and J calls and clone size are those listed in that table; D and trimming were worked out from the DNA. This table holds about 75,000 clones, 90% found once. Sequencing input: peripheral blood. This TCR derives from a human donor in a cohort sampled during active COVID-19. The chain links TRBV3-1 (or the pseudogene TRBV3-2) to TRBJ2-3, with D hard to call. Here the CDR3 DNA reads TGTGCCAGCGAAGATTCTAACACAGATACGCAGTATTTT. It encodes CASEDSNTDTQYF.